A selection of T cell receptor beta chains follows, all from one sample in a study of blood T cell repertoires in COVID-19. The table came from immunoSEQ multiplex PCR; TCRdb's copy has only in-frame clones and leaves some out. The data hold 75,000 to 85,000 clones, with roughly 88% observed a single time. Sequencing was carried out using peripheral blood. These receptor sequences come from a human donor in a cohort sampled during active COVID-19. Both conserved end residues are part of each CDR3. The order of the fields is J gene, V gene, CDR3 protein.

TRBJ2-7 | TRBV15 | CAIRASPKYEQYF
TRBJ2-5 | TRBV7-9 | CASSMGTGGMETQYF
TRBJ1-2 | TRBV6-2/TRBV6-3 | CASSPGEYGYTF
TRBJ2-3 | TRBV3-1/TRBV3-2 | CASSQDFGTGVSFKDTQYF
TRBJ1-5 | TRBV7-2 | CASSPDSRSEPQHF
TRBJ1-6 | TRBV7-2 | CASSLWVGGNSPLHF
TRBJ2-5 | TRBV7-2 | CASSLASTSVQETQYF
TRBJ2-1 | TRBV11-3 | CASSLASGGVSYNEQFF
TRBJ2-5 | TRBV6-2/TRBV6-3 | CASSSRRVETQYF
TRBJ1-5 | TRBV2 | CASRPWGAGGNQPQHF
TRBJ2-2 | TRBV28 | CASSFFGMVPPSAGEGTGELFF
TRBJ1-2 | TRBV10-2 | CASSGARTGHYGYTF
TRBJ1-3 | TRBV9 | CASSVAGGYSGNTIYF
TRBJ1-6 | TRBV30 | CACSLWAGSNSPLHF
TRBJ2-7 | TRBV6-6 | CASSYSRNRANEQYF
TRBJ1-1 | TRBV19 | CASSRNRGTEAFF
TRBJ2-3 | TRBV9 | CASSVSGELGDTQYF
TRBJ2-1 | TRBV24-1 | CATSGFGTGTSYNEQFF
TRBJ2-3 | TRBV2 | CASTLSGFGQYF
TRBJ2-3 | TRBV7-2 | CASSLGAGGDTQYF
TRBJ1-3 | TRBV2 | CASRARSVSGNTIYF
TRBJ2-1 | TRBV5-1 | CASSGGGYSYNEQFF
TRBJ1-1 | TRBV19 | CASSTGRAGQGGTEAFF
TRBJ2-7 | TRBV11-2 | CASSVSSGDYEQYF
TRBJ2-5 | TRBV5-8 | CASSPQIRVGETQYF
TRBJ2-5 | TRBV19 | CASRTTSGTIKETQYF
TRBJ1-1 | TRBV3-1/TRBV3-2 | CASSQDLAGGRTEAFF
TRBJ1-6 | TRBV27 | CASSLDRGYSPLHF
TRBJ2-2 | TRBV7-2 | CASSFRQGVGRELFF
TRBJ1-4 | TRBV5-8 | CASSRVIATNEKLFF
TRBJ2-7 | TRBV5-1 | CASSLDVGPSEQYF
TRBJ2-2 | TRBV5-1 | CASRPGGPNTGELFF
TRBJ2-1 | TRBV19 | CASSSGRALEQFF